Presented here are 24 T cell receptor beta chains from one specimen sequenced in a study of beta chain features in type 1 diabetes. Reverse transcription of all isolated RNA meant that expressed TCRB transcripts were sequenced. The table came from immunoSEQ multiplex PCR; TCRdb's copy has only in-frame clones and leaves some out. Among roughly 400,000 clones listed, about 15% were seen once. Sequenced sample: naive CD4+ T cells from blood. Every receptor here comes from a man aged 25 to 40 in good health.

There are a few counts of this clone. The chain combines TRBV7-2 with TRBJ2-5, with 10 bases aligning to TRBD2. From germline, CDR1 is SGHTA and CDR2 FQGNSA. The length of the CDR3 is 14 residues. With V trimmed by 5 bases and J by 5 bases, 5 bases remained unmatched. CDR3 nucleotide sequence: TGTGCCAGCAGCCGGCTAGCGGGGGTGGAGACCCAGTACTTC. This gives the protein CASSRLAGVETQYF.

As regards this clone: Other DNA variants within this sample encode the same CDR3. CDR3 DNA: TGCGCCAGCAGCTTGGATCTAGAGACCCAGTACTTC. Translated, it gives CASSLDLETQYF. The chain couples TRBV5-1 to TRBJ2-5, with no clear D. The CDR3 has 12 amino acids. Trimming cost V 0 bases and J 4 bases, with 4 bases left between them. Germline V gene lookup returns CDR1 SGHRS and CDR2 YFSETQ.

The chain links TRBV7-2 to TRBJ1-2, with D uncertain. Trimming stripped 1 base from V and 3 bases from J, with 6 bases between. Germline-derived CDR1 and CDR2 are SGHTA and FQGNSA. There are 13 residues in the CDR3. The CDR3 region is CASSLGVHYGYTF. The CDR3 region has the DNA TGTGCCAGCAGCTTAGGGGTTCACTATGGCTACACCTTC.

This clone was recorded a few times. The rearrangement joins TRBV2 to TRBJ2-1; D not certain. In germline, CDR1 is SNHLY, CDR2 FYNNEI. The CDR3 extends over 12 amino acids. With 5 bases removed from V and 3 bases from J, the gap between germline ends came to 5 bases. The DNA for the CDR3 is TGTGCCAGCAGTCTAGACTACAATGAGCAGTTCTTC. Residues: CASSLDYNEQFF.

On this clone: Other DNA sequences in this sample translate to the same CDR3. The chain has TRBV20-1 and TRBJ2-7; D uncertain. Deletions cut 3 bases from V and 2 bases from J, with 5 bases between. Germline V gene sequence: CDR1 DFQATT, CDR2 SNEGSKA (reference sequence). The CDR3 totals 11 residues. This CDR3 reads CSASNTYEQYV. The CDR3 region has the DNA TGCAGTGCTAGCAACACCTACGAGCAGTACGTC.

The gene calls are TRBV30 and TRBJ2-5; a weak D match, TRBD1 (5 bases). The CDR3 extends over 13 amino acids. The V end was cut by 0 bases, the J end by 3 bases, with 8 bases between. Germline lookup yields CDR1 GTSNPN and CDR2 SVGIG (reference sequence). The CDR3 DNA is TGTGCCTGGAGTGTAAGACAGAAAGAGACCCAGTACTTC. Its protein product is CAWSVRQKETQYF. The full variable domain, in which reference TRBV30 and TRBJ2-5 provide the parts outside the CDR3, is SQTIHQWPATLVQPVGSPLSLECTVEGTSNPNLYWYRQAAGRGLQLLFYSVGIGQISSEVPQNLSASRPQDRQFILSSKKLLLSDSGFYLCAWSVRQKETQYFGPGTRLLVL.

This clone was detected a few times. This chain uses TRBV21-1 with TRBJ1-1; the D call TRBD1 from the table was never checked on the DNA. TRBV21-1 is described as a pseudogene. The CDR3 has 15 amino acids. The CDR3 nucleotides read TGTGCCAGCACCCCAGAACCAACGTCGAACACTGAAGCTTTCTTT. Translated: CASTPEPTSNTEAFF.

This clone was detected only a few times. The rearrangement joins TRBV4-3 to TRBJ1-1, with no clear D. Germline V gene lookup returns CDR1 LGHNA and CDR2 YSLEER. V dropped 1 base and J dropped 5 bases, with 14 bases sitting between them. The CDR3 loop spans 15 amino acids. The CDR3 nucleotides are TGCGCCAGCAGCCAAGCGGTTGGGGTAGAGACTGAAGCTTTCTTT. Translating it yields CASSQAVGVETEAFF.

The chain carries TRBV7-2 and TRBJ2-3, with a possible D match to TRBD2 (6 bases). Germline CDR1 reads SGHTA; CDR2 reads FQGNSA. V was pared by 5 bases and J by 6 bases, with 12 bases between. The CDR3 spans 13 residues. As DNA, the CDR3 is TGTGCCAGCAGCCGGACACTAGCTGATACGCAGTATTTT. It is translated as CASSRTLADTQYF.

This clone was observed a handful of times. The CDR3 here is CATRTWGGRDTQYF. CDR3 coding DNA: TGTGCCACCCGAACCTGGGGGGGGCGGGATACGCAGTATTTT. The V and J genes are TRBV7-2 and TRBJ2-3; the D gene is possibly TRBD2 (7 bases). CDR1 and CDR2 from the germline V gene are SGHTA and FQGNSA. V lost 10 bases to trimming and J lost 6 bases, with 20 bases between them. The CDR3 is made up of 14 amino acids.

In this sample, this clone turned up a few times. This rearrangement joins TRBV29-1 to TRBJ2-1, with a tentative D call TRBD1 (5 bases). Trimming cost V 3 bases and J 4 bases, with 13 bases left between them. Germline V gene lookup returns CDR1 SQVTM and CDR2 ANQGSEA. CDR3 length: 14 amino acids. The CDR3 here is CSVEAAGLYNEQFF. In nucleotides, the CDR3 is TGCAGCGTTGAGGCCGCAGGGTTGTACAATGAGCAGTTCTTC.

The J gene is TRBJ2-4, the V gene TRBV28; TRBD1 might be the D (5 bases). Trimming took 8 bases from V and 5 from J, leaving 19 bases between them. Germline values: CDR1 MDHEN, CDR2 SYDVKM. This CDR3 has 15 amino acids. In DNA, the CDR3 is TGTGCCAGCTCCAGGGTCAACGGTGAACAAAACATTCAGTACTTC. Its protein product is CASSRVNGEQNIQYF. Together with reference TRBV28 and TRBJ2-4, the CDR3 gives the full variable domain: DVKVTQSSRYLVKRTGEKVFLECVQDMDHENMFWYRQDPGLGLRLIYFSYDVKMKEKGDIPEGYSVSREKKERFSLILESASTNQTSMYLCASSRVNGEQNIQYFGAGTRLSVL.

The table lists this clone with a few counts. This chain joins TRBV18 and TRBJ2-3, with D uncertain. The CDR3 is 11 residues long. CDR1 is KGHSH, CDR2 LQKENI, per germline. V gave up 2 bases and J gave up 5 bases, with 2 bases separating them. The CDR3 nucleotides read TGTGCCAGCTCACCAATAGATACGCAGTATTTT. Amino acids: CASSPIDTQYF.

The chain recombines TRBV5-4 with TRBJ2-1, with TRBD2 matching over 9 bases. This CDR3 has 15 residues. Germline V gene sequence: CDR1 SGHNT, CDR2 YYREEE (reference sequence). Unmatched junction bases numbered 4, after V lost 4 bases and J lost 2 bases. CDR3 sequence: CASSVEREAYNEQFF. The CDR3 coding sequence is TGTGCCAGCAGCGTGGAGCGGGAGGCCTACAATGAGCAGTTCTTC.

V and J are TRBV9 and TRBJ1-2, with unresolved D. Trimming removed 3 bases at V and 0 bases at J, with 6 bases between. The CDR3 has 13 residues. CDR1 SGDLS and CDR2 YYNGEE come from the germline V gene. The CDR3 reads CASSADPNYGYTF. CDR3 in DNA: TGTGCCAGCAGCGCAGATCCTAACTATGGCTACACCTTC. Using reference TRBV9 and TRBJ1-2 for the parts outside the CDR3, the full variable domain is DSGVTQTPKHLITATGQRVTLRCSPRSGDLSVYWYQQSLDQGLQFLIQYYNGEERAKGNILERFSAQQFPDLHSELNLSSLELGDSALYFCASSADPNYGYTFGSGTRLTVV.

Comment on this clone: The same CDR3 arises from other DNA sequences in this sample as well. The chain recombines TRBV9 with TRBJ2-2; D ambiguous. The V gene's germline CDR1 is SGDLS and CDR2 YYNGEE. V gave up 0 bases and J gave up 2 bases, with 8 bases separating them. The CDR3 length is 15 residues. The CDR3 DNA is TGTGCCAGCAGCGTAGCTGGCAAAAACACCGGGGAGCTGTTTTTT. Protein product: CASSVAGKNTGELFF.

This clone was detected only a few times. The rearrangement uses TRBV14 and TRBJ1-5; no reliable D call. V lost 7 bases to trimming and J lost 7 bases, with 14 bases between them. Per germline, CDR1 SGHDN and CDR2 FVKESK. The CDR3 runs 13 residues. The CDR3: CASKSAHGQPQHF. CDR3 DNA sequence: TGTGCCAGCAAAAGCGCTCACGGCCAGCCCCAGCATTTT.

The count of this clone is one. This sequence joins TRBV5-1 and TRBJ2-5, with 8 bases lining up with TRBD2. V gave up 0 bases and J gave up 4 bases; unmatched junction bases: 8. The CDR3 runs to 16 residues. Per the germline V gene, CDR1 is SGHRS and CDR2 is YFSETQ. For the CDR3, the DNA is TGCGCCAGCAGCTTGGCCGTCTCTAGCGGGCGAGAGACCCAGTACTTC. Translation gives CASSLAVSSGRETQYF.

The chain recombines TRBV23-1 with TRBJ2-2; TRBD1 aligns across 8 bases. TRBV23-1 is designated an ORF whose function remains uncertain. Losses at the gene ends were 3 bases for V and 6 bases for J; bases not matched to a gene: 6. The CDR3 contains 15 residues. CDR3 sequence reads: CASSHQDREAGELFF. For the CDR3, the DNA is TGCGCCAGCAGTCATCAGGACAGGGAGGCCGGGGAGCTGTTTTTT.

This clone was found a few times. One end of the junction fails to match germline, which may point to a read error. The V call is TRBV5-4, the J call TRBJ2-3; D may be TRBD2 (5 bases). The CDR3 extends over 11 amino acids. In germline, CDR1 is SGHNT, CDR2 YYREEE (reference sequence). The CDR3: CASSYRDYKCF. The CDR3 bases are TGTGCCAGCAGCTACCGAGACTATAAGTGCTTT.

The rearrangement uses TRBV5-6 and TRBJ2-3; D uncertain. The CDR3 sequence is 15 residues long. The V gene's germline CDR1 is SGHDT and CDR2 YYEEEE. The germline V and J ends were trimmed by 4 bases and 0 bases, with 12 bases remaining between them. As DNA, the CDR3 is TGTGCCAGCAGCCGAGACATAACTAGCACAGATACGCAGTATTTT. This sequence encodes CASSRDITSTDTQYF.

This clone was seen only a few times. This sequence joins TRBV30 and TRBJ2-3, with 9 bases fitting TRBD2. This CDR3 has 14 residues. V was clipped by 5 bases and J by 8 bases; unmatched bases: 11. The germline V gene encodes CDR1 GTSNPN and CDR2 SVGIG (reference sequence). The CDR3 coding sequence is TGTGCCTGGGGCTCAACTAGCGGGTTTGGTACGCAGTATTTT. Residues: CAWGSTSGFGTQYF.

A few counts support this clone. This chain connects TRBV7-2 to TRBJ1-2; D perhaps matches TRBD1 (5 bases). CDR1 is SGHTA and CDR2 is FQGNSA in the germline V gene. Trimming took 1 base from V and 8 from J, leaving 8 bases between them. CDR3 length equals 12 residues. The CDR3 region has the DNA TGTGCCAGCAGCTTAGTAGACAGCGGCTACACCTTC. Translation: CASSLVDSGYTF.

The CDR3: CASSELNRDGIYEQYF. The CDR3 nucleotides read TGCGCCAGCAGCGAACTCAACCGGGACGGGATCTACGAGCAGTACTTC. The chain links TRBV5-1 to TRBJ2-7, with D perhaps assigned TRBD1 or TRBD2 (5 bases each). CDR3 length equals 16 residues. The germline V gene has CDR1 SGHRS and CDR2 YFSETQ. The V end lost 4 bases, the J end lost 3 bases, and 20 bases lay between the germline ends. Drawing the rest from reference TRBV5-1 and TRBJ2-7, the complete variable domain is KAGVTQTPRYLIKTRGQQVTLSCSPISGHRSVSWYQQTPGQGLQFLFEYFSETQRNKGNFPGRFSGRQFSNSRSEMNVSTLELGDSALYLCASSELNRDGIYEQYFGPGTRLTVT.